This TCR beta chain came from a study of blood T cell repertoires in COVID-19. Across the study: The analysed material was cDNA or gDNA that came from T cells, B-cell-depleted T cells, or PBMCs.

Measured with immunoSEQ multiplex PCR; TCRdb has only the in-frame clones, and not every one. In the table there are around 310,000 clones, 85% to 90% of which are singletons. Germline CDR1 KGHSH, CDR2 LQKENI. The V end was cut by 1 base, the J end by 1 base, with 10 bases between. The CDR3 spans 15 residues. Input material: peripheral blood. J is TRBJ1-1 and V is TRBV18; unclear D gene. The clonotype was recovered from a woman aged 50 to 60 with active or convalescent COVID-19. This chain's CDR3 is CASSPQNSENTEAFF. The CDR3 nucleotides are TGTGCCAGCTCACCACAAAATTCAGAGAACACTGAAGCTTTCTTT.